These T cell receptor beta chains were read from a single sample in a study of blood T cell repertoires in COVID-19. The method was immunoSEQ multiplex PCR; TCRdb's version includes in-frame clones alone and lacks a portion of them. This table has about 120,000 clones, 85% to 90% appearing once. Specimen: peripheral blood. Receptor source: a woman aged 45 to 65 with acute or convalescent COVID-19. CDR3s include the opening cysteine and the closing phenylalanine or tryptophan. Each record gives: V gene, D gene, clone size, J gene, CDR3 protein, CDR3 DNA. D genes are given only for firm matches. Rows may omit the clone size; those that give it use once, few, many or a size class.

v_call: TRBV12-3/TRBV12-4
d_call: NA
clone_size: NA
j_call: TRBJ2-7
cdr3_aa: CASSLKTYYEQYF
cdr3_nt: TGTGCCAGCAGTTTGAAGACTTACTACGAGCAGTACTTC

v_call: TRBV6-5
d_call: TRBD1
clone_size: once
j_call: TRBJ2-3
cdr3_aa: CASRDSSNTDTQYF
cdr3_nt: TGTGCCAGCCGGGACAGCTCGAACACAGATACGCAGTATTTT

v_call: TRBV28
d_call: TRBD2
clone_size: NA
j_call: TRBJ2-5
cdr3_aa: CALGREGETQYF
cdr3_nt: TGTGCCCTGGGGCGGGAGGGCGAGACCCAGTACTTC

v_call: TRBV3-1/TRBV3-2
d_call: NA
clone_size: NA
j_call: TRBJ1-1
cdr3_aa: CASSHPQGNTEAFF
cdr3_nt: TGTGCCAGCAGCCACCCACAGGGGAACACTGAAGCTTTCTTT

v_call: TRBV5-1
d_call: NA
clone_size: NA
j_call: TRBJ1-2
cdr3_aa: CASSLRSQGYGYTF
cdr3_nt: TGCGCCAGCAGCTTGAGGTCACAGGGATATGGCTACACCTTC

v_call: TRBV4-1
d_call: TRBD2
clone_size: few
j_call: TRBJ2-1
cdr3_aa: CASSQSPTLAGGWGNEQFF
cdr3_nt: TGCGCCAGCAGCCAATCCCCCACACTAGCGGGGGGGTGGGGGAATGAGCAGTTCTTC

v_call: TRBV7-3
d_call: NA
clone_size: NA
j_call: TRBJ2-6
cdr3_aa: CASSLGRTNVLTF
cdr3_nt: TGTGCCAGCAGCTTGGGCAGGACCAACGTCCTGACTTTC

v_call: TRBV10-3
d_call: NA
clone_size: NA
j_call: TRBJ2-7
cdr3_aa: CAISERGSYEQYF
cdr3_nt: TGTGCCATCAGTGAGAGGGGGTCCTACGAGCAGTACTTC

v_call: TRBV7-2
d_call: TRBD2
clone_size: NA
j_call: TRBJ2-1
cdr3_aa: CASIISSGSVYNEQFF
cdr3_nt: TGTGCCAGCATCATCTCTAGCGGGTCAGTCTACAATGAGCAGTTCTTC

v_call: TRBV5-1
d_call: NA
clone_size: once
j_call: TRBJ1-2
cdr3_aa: CASSPGDWGFENDTF
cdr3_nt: TGCGCCAGCAGCCCGGGGGATTGGGGTTTTGAGAACGACACCTTC

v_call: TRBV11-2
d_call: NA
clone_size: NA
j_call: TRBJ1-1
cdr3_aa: CASKYGRTEAFF
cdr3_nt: TGTGCCAGCAAATACGGGAGGACTGAAGCTTTCTTT

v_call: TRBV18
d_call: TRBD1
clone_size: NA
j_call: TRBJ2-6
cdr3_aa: CASSSEDRFIGANVLTF
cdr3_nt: TGTGCCAGCTCATCTGAGGACAGGTTCATTGGGGCCAACGTCCTGACTTTC

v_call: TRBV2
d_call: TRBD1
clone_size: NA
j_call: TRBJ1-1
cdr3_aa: CASSLQGVNTEAFF
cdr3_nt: TGTGCCAGCAGCCTACAGGGGGTGAACACTGAAGCTTTCTTT

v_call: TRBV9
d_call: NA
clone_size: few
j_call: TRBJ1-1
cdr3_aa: CASSPVGVNTEAFF
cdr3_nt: TGTGCCAGCAGCCCTGTAGGGGTGAACACTGAAGCTTTCTTT

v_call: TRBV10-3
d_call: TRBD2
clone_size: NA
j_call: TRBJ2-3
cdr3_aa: CASRTSGTDTQYF
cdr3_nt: TGTGCCTCAAGGACTAGCGGCACAGATACGCAGTATTTT

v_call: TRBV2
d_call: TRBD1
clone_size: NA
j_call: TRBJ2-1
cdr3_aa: CASRDRTGDFNEQFF
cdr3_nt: TGTGCCAGCAGGGACCGGACAGGGGATTTCAATGAGCAGTTCTTC

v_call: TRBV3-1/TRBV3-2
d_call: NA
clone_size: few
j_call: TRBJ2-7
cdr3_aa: CASSISRGRKQYF
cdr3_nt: TGTGCCAGCAGTATCTCCAGGGGAAGGAAGCAGTACTTC

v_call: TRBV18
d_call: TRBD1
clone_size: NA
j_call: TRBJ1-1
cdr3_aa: CASSTGRGTEAFF
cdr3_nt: TGTGCCAGTTCCACCGGCAGGGGGACTGAAGCTTTCTTT

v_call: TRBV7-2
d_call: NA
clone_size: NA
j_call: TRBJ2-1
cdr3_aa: CASSSHGTSDNEQFF
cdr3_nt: TGTGCCAGCAGCTCCCACGGGACATCCGACAATGAGCAGTTCTTC

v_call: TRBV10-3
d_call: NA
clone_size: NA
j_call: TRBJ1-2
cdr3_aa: CAISESLFSFGRVHGYTF
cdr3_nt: TGTGCCATCAGTGAGTCGCTTTTTAGTTTCGGCAGGGTTCATGGCTACACCTTC

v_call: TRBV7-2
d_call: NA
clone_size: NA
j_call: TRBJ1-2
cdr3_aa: CASSPRPGLIYGYTF
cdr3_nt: TGTGCCAGCAGCCCACGGCCGGGACTGATCTATGGCTACACCTTC

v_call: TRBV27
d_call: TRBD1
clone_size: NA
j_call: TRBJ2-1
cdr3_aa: CASSLSGTDDEQFF
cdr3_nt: TGTGCCAGCAGTTTATCAGGGACAGACGATGAGCAGTTCTTC

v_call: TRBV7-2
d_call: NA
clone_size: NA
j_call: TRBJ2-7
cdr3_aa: CASSSYYEQYF
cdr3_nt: TGTGCCAGCAGCTCCTACTACGAGCAGTACTTC

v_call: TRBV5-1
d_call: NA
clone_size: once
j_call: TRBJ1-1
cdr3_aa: CASSLTQVNTEAFF
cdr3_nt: TGCGCCAGCAGCTTGACGCAGGTAAACACTGAAGCTTTCTTT

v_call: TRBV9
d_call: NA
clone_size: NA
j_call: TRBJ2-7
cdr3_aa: CASSVPSEQYF
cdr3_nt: TGTGCCAGCAGCGTTCCTAGCGAGCAGTACTTC

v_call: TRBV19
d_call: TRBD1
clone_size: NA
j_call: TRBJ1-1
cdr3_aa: CASTTQGISTEAFF
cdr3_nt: TGTGCCAGTACCACACAGGGGATTTCGACTGAAGCTTTCTTT

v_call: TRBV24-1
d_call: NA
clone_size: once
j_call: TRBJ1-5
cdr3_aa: CATSDFGKNSNQPQHF
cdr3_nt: TGTGCCACCAGTGATTTCGGGAAGAATAGCAATCAGCCCCAGCATTTT

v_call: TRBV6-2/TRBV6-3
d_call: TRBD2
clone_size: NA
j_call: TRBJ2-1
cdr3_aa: CASSYSRSSVAGGPRDEQFF
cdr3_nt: TGTGCCAGCAGTTACTCGAGAAGTAGCGTAGCGGGAGGGCCGAGGGATGAGCAGTTCTTC

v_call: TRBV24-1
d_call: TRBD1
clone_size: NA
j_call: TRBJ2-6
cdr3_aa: CATSEPRDSSSGANVLTF
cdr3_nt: TGTGCCACCAGTGAGCCAAGGGACAGTAGCTCTGGGGCCAACGTCCTGACTTTC

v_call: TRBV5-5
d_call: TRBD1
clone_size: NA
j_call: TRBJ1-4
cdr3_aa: CASSLGPGQGLELFF
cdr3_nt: TGTGCCAGCAGCTTGGGTCCGGGACAGGGCTTGGAACTGTTTTTT

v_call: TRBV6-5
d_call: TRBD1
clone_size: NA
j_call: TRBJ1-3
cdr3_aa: CASSYSTGVGNTIYF
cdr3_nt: TGTGCCAGCAGTTACTCAACAGGGGTTGGAAACACCATATATTTT

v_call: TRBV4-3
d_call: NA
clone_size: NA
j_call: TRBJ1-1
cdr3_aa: CASSHALDRSNTEAFF
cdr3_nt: TGCGCCAGCAGCCATGCACTAGACAGGTCCAACACTGAAGCTTTCTTT

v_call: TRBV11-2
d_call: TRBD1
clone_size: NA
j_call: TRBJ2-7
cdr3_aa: CASSLPGQGGEQYF
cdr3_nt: TGTGCCAGCAGCTTACCGGGACAGGGGGGGGAGCAGTACTTC

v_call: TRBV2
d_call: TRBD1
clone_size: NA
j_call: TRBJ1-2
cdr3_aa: CASSGTGGRVYGYTF
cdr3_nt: TGTGCCAGCAGTGGGACAGGGGGTCGGGTCTATGGCTACACCTTC

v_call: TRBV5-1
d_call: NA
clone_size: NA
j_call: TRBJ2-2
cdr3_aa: CASSLDGITGELFF
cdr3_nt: TGCGCCAGCAGCTTGGACGGGATCACCGGGGAGCTGTTTTTT

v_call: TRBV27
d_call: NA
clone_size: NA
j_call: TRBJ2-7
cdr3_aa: CASSLHPVYEQYF
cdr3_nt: TGTGCCAGCAGTTTACATCCGGTCTACGAGCAGTACTTC

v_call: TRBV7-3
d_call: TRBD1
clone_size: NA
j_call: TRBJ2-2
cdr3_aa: CASSLNAGGGGELFF
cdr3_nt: TGTGCCAGCAGCTTAAACGCAGGGGGCGGCGGGGAGCTGTTTTTT

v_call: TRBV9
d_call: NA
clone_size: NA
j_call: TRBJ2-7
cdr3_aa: CASSVGGGGAGYEQYF
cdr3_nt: TGTGCCAGCAGCGTAGGGGGCGGGGGCGCAGGTTACGAGCAGTACTTC

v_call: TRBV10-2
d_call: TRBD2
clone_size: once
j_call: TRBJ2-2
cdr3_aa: CASSEASGGYTGELFF
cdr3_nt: TGCGCCAGCAGTGAGGCTAGCGGGGGTTACACCGGGGAGCTGTTTTTT

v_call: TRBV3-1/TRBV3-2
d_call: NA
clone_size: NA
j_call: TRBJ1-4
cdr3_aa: CASSPHWGDEKLFF
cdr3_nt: TGTGCCAGCAGCCCCCACTGGGGGGATGAAAAACTGTTTTTT

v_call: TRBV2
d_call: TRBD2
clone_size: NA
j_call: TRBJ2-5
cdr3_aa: CASSKGLAGRETQYF
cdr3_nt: TGTGCCAGCAGTAAGGGACTAGCGGGGAGAGAGACCCAGTACTTC

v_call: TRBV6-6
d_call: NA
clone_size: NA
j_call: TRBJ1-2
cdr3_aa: CASRPEQFNYGYTF
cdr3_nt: TGTGCCAGTCGACCTGAACAGTTTAACTATGGCTACACCTTC

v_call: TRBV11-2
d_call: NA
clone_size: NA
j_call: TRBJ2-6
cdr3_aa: CASSRVRGSGANVLTF
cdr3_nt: TGTGCCAGCAGCCGGGTCCGGGGCTCTGGGGCCAACGTCCTGACTTTC

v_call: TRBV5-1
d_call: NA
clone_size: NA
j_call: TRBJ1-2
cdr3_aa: CASSLGTDYGYTF
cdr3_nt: TGCGCCAGCAGCTTGGGGACTGATTATGGCTACACCTTC

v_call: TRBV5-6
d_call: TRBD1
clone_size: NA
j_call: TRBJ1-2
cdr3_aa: CASSLGDRGRDGYTF
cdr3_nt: TGTGCCAGCAGCTTGGGTGACAGGGGGCGGGATGGCTACACCTTC

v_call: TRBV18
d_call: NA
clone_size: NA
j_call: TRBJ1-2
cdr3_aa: CASSPRTANTNYGYTF
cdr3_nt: TGTGCCAGCTCACCACGGACAGCCAATACCAACTATGGCTACACCTTC

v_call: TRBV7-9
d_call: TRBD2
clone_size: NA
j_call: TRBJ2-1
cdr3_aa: CASSRRLAGGGNEQFF
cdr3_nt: TGTGCCAGCAGCCGACGACTAGCGGGAGGTGGCAATGAGCAGTTCTTC

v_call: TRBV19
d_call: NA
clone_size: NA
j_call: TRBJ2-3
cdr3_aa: CASSMGGLRTDTQYF
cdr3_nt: TGTGCCAGTAGTATGGGGGGACTGCGCACAGATACGCAGTATTTT

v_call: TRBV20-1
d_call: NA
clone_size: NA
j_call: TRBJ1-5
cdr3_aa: CSASLPRVHQPQHF
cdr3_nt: TGCAGTGCTAGTCTCCCCAGGGTCCATCAGCCCCAGCATTTT